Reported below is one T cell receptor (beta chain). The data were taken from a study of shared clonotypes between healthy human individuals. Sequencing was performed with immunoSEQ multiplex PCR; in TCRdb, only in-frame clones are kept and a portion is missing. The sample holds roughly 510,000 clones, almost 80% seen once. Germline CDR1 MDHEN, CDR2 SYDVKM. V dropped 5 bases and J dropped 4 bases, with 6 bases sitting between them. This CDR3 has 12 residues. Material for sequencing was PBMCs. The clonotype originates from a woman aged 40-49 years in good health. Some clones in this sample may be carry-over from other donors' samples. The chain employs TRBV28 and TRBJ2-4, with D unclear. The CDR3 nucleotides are TGTGCCAGCAGTCCTAGTAAAAACATTCAGTACTTC. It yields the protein CASSPSKNIQYF.